This T cell receptor (beta chain) is from a study of cytotoxic CD8 clonotypes in ibrutinib-treated CLL. Study context: Overall, about 25 responses were partial and 2 complete; following median 68 months, about 14 patients stayed remitted and around twelve progressed. Sample averages reached 255,043 productive templates and over 85,000 productive rearrangements.

As to this clone: Its antigen is undetermined.

The CDR3 has 13 amino acids. Per the germline V gene, CDR1 is SGHNT and CDR2 is YYREEE (reference sequence). V lost 4 bases to trimming and J lost 8 bases; unmatched junction nucleotides: 8. TCRdb keeps only in-frame clones here, not all; method: immunoSEQ multiplex PCR. The repertoire includes approximately 150,000 clones, 70% to 90% of them detected once, and 3% to 3.5% sits in the top ten. Genomic DNA (about 2 micrograms) was obtained from cryopreserved PBMCs for construction of TCR beta libraries. General study findings and limits: In comparison with age-matched healthy donors, baseline clonality was higher and tracked circulating CD8+ T-cell counts.

The sequence derives from a human donor with chronic lymphocytic leukemia. The sequenced sample was PBMCs, obtained at disease progression, from a patient treated with ibrutinib. The chain is built from TRBV5-4 and TRBJ1-2; TRBD1 agrees at 7 bases. This chain's CDR3 is CASSQTGPGGYTF. CDR3 coding DNA: TGTGCCAGCAGCCAGACAGGGCCTGGCGGCTACACCTTC. Drawing the rest from reference TRBV5-4 and TRBJ1-2, the complete variable domain is ETGVTQSPTHLIKTRGQQVTLRCSSQSGHNTVSWYQQALGQGPQFIFQYYREEENGRGNFPPRFSGLQFPNYSSELNVNALELDDSALYLCASSQTGPGGYTFGSGTRLTVV.